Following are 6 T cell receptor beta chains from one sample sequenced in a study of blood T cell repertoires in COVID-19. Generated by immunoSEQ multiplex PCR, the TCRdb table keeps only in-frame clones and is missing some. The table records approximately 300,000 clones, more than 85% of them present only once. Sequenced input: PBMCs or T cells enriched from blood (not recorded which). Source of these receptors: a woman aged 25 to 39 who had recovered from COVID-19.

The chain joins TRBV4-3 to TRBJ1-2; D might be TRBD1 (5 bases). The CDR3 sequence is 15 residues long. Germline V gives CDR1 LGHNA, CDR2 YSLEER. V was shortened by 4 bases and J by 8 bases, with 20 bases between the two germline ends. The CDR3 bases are TGCGCCAGCAGCCGATCCCGAGGAGGGGATGGCGGCTACACCTTC. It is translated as CASSRSRGGDGGYTF.

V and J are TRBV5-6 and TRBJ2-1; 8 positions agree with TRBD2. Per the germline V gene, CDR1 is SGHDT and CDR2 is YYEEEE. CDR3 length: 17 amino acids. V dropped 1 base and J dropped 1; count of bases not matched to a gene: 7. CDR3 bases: TGTGCCAGCAGCTTGTTCACTGCTAGCGGGTCCTACAATGAGCAGTTCTTC. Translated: CASSLFTASGSYNEQFF.

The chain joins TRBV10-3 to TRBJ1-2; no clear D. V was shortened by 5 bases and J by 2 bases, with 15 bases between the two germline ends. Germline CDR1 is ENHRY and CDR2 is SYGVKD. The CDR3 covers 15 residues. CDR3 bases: TGTGCCATCAGTCCCGGGAACTCCCACAACTATGGCTACACCTTC. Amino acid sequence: CAISPGNSHNYGYTF.

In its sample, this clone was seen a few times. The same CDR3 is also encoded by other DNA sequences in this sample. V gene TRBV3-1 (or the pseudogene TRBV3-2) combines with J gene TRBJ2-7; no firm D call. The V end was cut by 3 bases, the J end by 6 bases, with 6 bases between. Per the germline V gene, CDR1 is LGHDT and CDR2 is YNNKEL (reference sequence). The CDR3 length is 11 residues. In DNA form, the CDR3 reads TGTGCCAGCAGCCAGGCAGGCGAGCAGTACTTC. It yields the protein CASSQAGEQYF.

As DNA, the CDR3 is TGTGCCAGCAGGGCAGGGATACGCAATCAGCCCCAGCATTTT. It yields the protein CASRAGIRNQPQHF. The chain is built from TRBV2 and TRBJ1-5; TRBD1 is a possible D gene (5 bases). Between the trimmed V and J ends, which lost 6 bases and 2 bases, there was a span of 11 bases. The CDR3 contains 14 residues. The germline gives CDR1 SNHLY, CDR2 FYNNEI. Full variable domain (missing parts from reference TRBV2 and TRBJ1-5): EPEVTQTPSHQVTQMGQEVILRCVPISNHLYFYWYRQILGQKVEFLVSFYNNEISEKSEIFDDQFSVERPDGSNFTLKIRSTKLEDSAMYFCASRAGIRNQPQHFGDGTRLSIL.

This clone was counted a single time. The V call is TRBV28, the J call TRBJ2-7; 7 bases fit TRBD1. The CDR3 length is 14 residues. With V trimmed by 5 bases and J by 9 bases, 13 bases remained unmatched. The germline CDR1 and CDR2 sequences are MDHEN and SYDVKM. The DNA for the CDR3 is TGTGCCAGCAGTCAGCCGACAGGGTCGGGTGTGCAGTACTTC. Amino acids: CASSQPTGSGVQYF.